What follows are 9 T cell receptor beta chains derived from one specimen sequenced in a study of blood T cell repertoires in COVID-19. Sequencing used immunoSEQ multiplex PCR; TCRdb keeps in-frame clones, though not all of them. The sample yields about 39,000 clones, 90% to 95% seen once. Material for sequencing was peripheral blood. These receptors all stem from a human donor with active COVID-19. The donor label of this sample is uncertain.

The rearrangement links TRBV5-1 to TRBJ1-2; D ambiguous. Germline loops: CDR1 SGHRS, CDR2 YFSETQ. Trimming took off 10 bases at V and 7 bases at J, with 20 bases between the two ends. The CDR3 covers 13 residues. CDR3 DNA sequence: TGCGCCCCCCTTCCGGCCCAGACTTGTGGCTACACCTTC. Its protein is CAPLPAQTCGYTF.

The J gene is TRBJ2-2, the V gene TRBV2; TRBD2 matches at 7 bases. Germline V gene data show CDR1 as SNHLY and CDR2 as FYNNEI. Trimming at V came to 9 bases and at J to 2 bases, leaving 9 bases not matched to a gene. CDR3 length: 15 residues. The CDR3: CASALTSLNTGELFF. The CDR3 DNA reads TGTGCCAGTGCCCTGACTAGCCTTAACACCGGGGAGCTGTTTTTT.

J is TRBJ1-2 and V is TRBV5-1, with 7 nucleotides matching TRBD1. V dropped 0 bases and J dropped 8; count of bases not matched to a gene: 4. This CDR3 has 13 amino acids. The germline CDR1 and CDR2 sequences are SGHRS and YFSETQ. CDR3 DNA sequence: TGCGCCAGCAGCTTGGCGACAGGGAACGGCTACACCTTC. Translation gives CASSLATGNGYTF.

The chain carries TRBV6-5 and TRBJ2-5, with 8 positions matching TRBD2. J lost 5 bases, V lost 2 bases, and 4 bases had no gene match. The germline V gene has CDR1 MNHEY and CDR2 SVGAGI. There are 14 residues in the CDR3. In DNA, the CDR3 is TGTGCCAGCAGTTACCGGGGGGGTTGGGAGACCCAGTACTTC. Translated, it gives CASSYRGGWETQYF.

The rearrangement links TRBV28 to TRBJ2-4; a weak D match, TRBD2 (6 bases). The germline V gene has CDR1 MDHEN and CDR2 SYDVKM. Trimming took 5 bases from V and 0 from J, leaving 17 bases between them. This CDR3 comprises 17 residues. The CDR3 spells CASSPGGANIAKNIQYF. The CDR3 DNA is TGTGCCAGCAGTCCCGGGGGAGCGAATATAGCCAAAAACATTCAGTACTTC.

This chain joins TRBV24-1 and TRBJ2-3; 9 positions match TRBD2. Germline V lookup: CDR1 KGHDR, CDR2 SFDVKD. This CDR3 contains 15 residues. V was clipped by 7 bases and J by 4 bases; unmatched bases: 8. CDR3 protein: CATSTSGGSADTQYF. For the CDR3, the DNA is TGTGCCACCAGCACCAGCGGGGGGAGCGCAGATACGCAGTATTTT.

This chain connects TRBV7-6 to TRBJ2-7, with 10 bases fitting TRBD2. The CDR3 consists of 16 residues. Germline values: CDR1 SGHVS, CDR2 FNYEAQ. Losses at the gene ends were 1 base for V and 4 bases for J; bases not matched to a gene: 7. CDR3 bases: TGTGCCAGCAGCTTAGGGGCGGTAGCGGGAGGTTACGAGCAGTACTTC. Encoded protein: CASSLGAVAGGYEQYF.

This chain uses TRBV4-1 with TRBJ2-7; TRBD1 aligns across 8 bases. This CDR3 comprises 15 residues. Per germline, CDR1 MGHRA and CDR2 YSYEKL. The trim removed 4 bases at V and 2 bases at J, leaving 7 bases unmatched. CDR3 nucleotides: TGCGCCAGCAGCCCACCACGGGACAGGACCTACGAGCAGTACTTC. Its protein product is CASSPPRDRTYEQYF.

V is TRBV11-3 and J is TRBJ2-2, with 9 bases fitting TRBD1. J gave up 5 bases and V 1 base, and 5 bases lay outside the gene matches. Germline CDR1 is SGHNT and CDR2 is YENEEA. The CDR3 is made up of 16 amino acids. The CDR3 sequence: CASSLGGQGNTGELFF. CDR3 DNA: TGTGCCAGCAGCTTAGGAGGACAGGGGAATACCGGGGAGCTGTTTTTT.